This TCR beta chain came from a study of vaccination and CD4 T cells after COVID-19 (dated 2022 in TCRdb). Study-level background: Convalescent patients had a positive SARS-CoV-2 result on nasal swab PCR, and of these patients, several had mild disease and one had severe disease. In control cultures, a CEFX viral epitope pool was used as positive control, an HIV-1 Nef peptide pool was used as negative control, or no peptide was added. For stimulating the cultures, overlapping spike peptide pools were used, derived from SARS-CoV-2 as well as from the common cold coronaviruses HCoV-NL63, HCoV-OC43 and HCoV-229E. In over 8 COVID-19 convalescent patients and several infection-naive healthy vaccine recipients, researchers compared the spike-specific CD4+ TCR repertoire from before mRNA vaccination with the repertoire from after. Post-COVID blood samples from convalescent patients were collected a median of about 110 days after diagnosis, with a range of about 35 to 180 days. Post-vaccine blood samples were taken a median of around 70 days after the second vaccine dose, with a range of 14 to 241 days. Participants got two doses of the Pfizer-BioNTech BNT162b2 vaccine (n=8) or two doses of the Moderna mRNA-1273 vaccine (n=2). In the convalescent cohort there were six males and four females, among whom were two Hispanic individuals, seven Caucasians, two Asians and one multiracial person. Study-level results and caveats: The study included relatively few convalescent patients and did not analyze early timepoints after natural infection. Among convalescent patients, a median about 87% of the SARS-CoV-2-reactive clones seen after vaccination appeared only after vaccination, which suggests priming specific to the vaccine. Although the median number of SARS-CoV-2-reactive clonotypes went up from 21 after infection to around 40 after vaccination, the increase was not significant. Of the vaccine-specific clones found in convalescent patients, nearly all (304 of 307) were mono-reactive for SARS-CoV-2 spike instead of being cross-reactive with common cold coronaviruses.

The treatment or condition label for this specimen denotes: approximately nine-day PBMC culture with coronavirus spike peptide pools or control peptides (ViraFEST assay). The study used the ViraFEST assay, which expanded antigen-specific T cells with peptide pools and then identified expanded clonotypes by TCR sequencing. The convalescent patients' positive SARS-CoV-2 PCR tests fell between March and December 2020, which was before the Alpha, Beta and Delta variants emerged in the United States. Each well held roughly 2 million PBMCs cultured in IMDM containing about 5% human AB serum and 10 IU/ml IL-2, with roughly 10 ug/ml peptide pools added. On days 3 and 7, half of the culture medium was replaced with fresh IL-2-containing medium. After 10 days of culture, CD4+ T cells were isolated by negative selection with the EasySep CD4+ T cell isolation kit. Ficoll-Paque Plus gradient centrifugation was used to isolate PBMCs from whole blood, and the isolated PBMCs were then either used fresh or cryopreserved at -140C. Each culture condition was generally run in triplicate wells.

Regarding this clonotype: Its recognized antigen is unknown. One base away there is no much larger clone; base qualities are not given.

The library was prepared using PCR. TCR sequencing of DNA from cultured CD4+ T cells used the Oncomine TCR Beta short-read assay at the Johns Hopkins FTIC core. The QIAamp micro DNA kit was used to extract genomic DNA from the cultured CD4+ T cells. Oncomine TCR Beta libraries made from cultured CD4+ T cells were pooled using unique dual indexes and sequenced on an Illumina iSeq 100. Per the original workflow: Non-productive sequences were filtered out, and CDR3s that did not start with C, did not end with F or W, or were shorter than 7 amino acids were discarded. The MANAFEST web application was used to identify antigen-specific clonotypes by comparing peptide-stimulated wells against reference wells and other culture wells. For a clone to be called positive, the clone needed an FDR below 0.05, an odds ratio above 5, and a productive frequency above 0.1% in at least two of three replicate wells. A clonotype was classed as cross-reactive if the clonotype showed significant expansion both in SARS-CoV-2 spike wells and in at least one common cold coronavirus spike condition. Levenshtein distances (stringdist) and unrooted phylogenetic trees (ape) in R version 3.6.1 were used to assess CDR3 homology. TCRdb took the public reads, trimmed them with fastp at Q25, ran MiXCR for clone calling and kept in-frame beta chains. Every distinct CDR3 protein forms one entry, paired with its most common genes and DNA. The V and J calls follow TCRdb's processing rather than the paper's. The sample table shows approximately 21,000 distinct CDR3 sequences, and 45% to 50% are seen once. The ten largest account for about 14% of the sample.

The sequence was collected from a human donor with COVID-19. Material for sequencing was cultured CD4+ T cells from blood.

The CDR3 corresponds to CASSKRLPMGETQYF. The nucleotides read TGCGCCAGCAGCAAGAGACTCCCAATGGGAGAGACCCAGTACTTC. The V gene is TRBV23-1 and the J gene is TRBJ2-5, with no confidently assigned D gene. TRBV23-1 is assigned to the ORF class and has an uncertain function. Inclusive of the bounding cysteine and phenylalanine, the CDR3 is 15 residues long. Only the CDR3 portion is preserved as DNA: 45 bases, with reading frame beginning at the first base. V and J lose 6 bases and 4 bases, and a span of 18 bases separates them.